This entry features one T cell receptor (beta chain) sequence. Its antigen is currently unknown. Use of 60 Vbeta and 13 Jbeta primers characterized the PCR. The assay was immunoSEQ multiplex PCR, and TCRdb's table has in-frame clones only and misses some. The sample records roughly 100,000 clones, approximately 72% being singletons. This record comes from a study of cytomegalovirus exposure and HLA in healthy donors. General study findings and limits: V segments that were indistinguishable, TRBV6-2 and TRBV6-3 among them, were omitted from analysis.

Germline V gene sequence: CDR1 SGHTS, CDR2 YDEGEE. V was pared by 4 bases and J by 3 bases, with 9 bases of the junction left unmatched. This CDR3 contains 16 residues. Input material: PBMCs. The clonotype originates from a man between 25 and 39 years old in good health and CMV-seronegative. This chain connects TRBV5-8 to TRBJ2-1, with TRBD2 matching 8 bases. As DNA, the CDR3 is TGTGCCAGCAGCCAGGGACTAGTTGGTCTCTACAATGAGCAGTTCTTC. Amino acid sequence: CASSQGLVGLYNEQFF.